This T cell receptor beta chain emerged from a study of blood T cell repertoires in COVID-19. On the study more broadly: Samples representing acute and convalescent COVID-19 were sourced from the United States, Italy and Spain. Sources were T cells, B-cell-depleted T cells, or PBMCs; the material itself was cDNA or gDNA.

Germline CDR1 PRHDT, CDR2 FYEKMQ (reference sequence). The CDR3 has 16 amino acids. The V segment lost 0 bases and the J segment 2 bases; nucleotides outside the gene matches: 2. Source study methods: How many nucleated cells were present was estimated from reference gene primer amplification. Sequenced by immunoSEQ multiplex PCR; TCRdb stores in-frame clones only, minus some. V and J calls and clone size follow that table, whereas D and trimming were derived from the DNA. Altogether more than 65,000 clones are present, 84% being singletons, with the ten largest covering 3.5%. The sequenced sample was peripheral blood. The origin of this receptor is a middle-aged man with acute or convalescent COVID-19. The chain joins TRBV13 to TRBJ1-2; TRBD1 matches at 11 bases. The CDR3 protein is CASSLGGQGGNYGYTF. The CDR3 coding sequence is TGTGCCAGCAGCTTAGGGGGACAGGGGGGAAACTATGGCTACACCTTC.